This entry concerns a single T cell receptor beta chain. The antigen is not known. The assay was immunoSEQ multiplex PCR, and TCRdb's table has in-frame clones only and misses some. The sample lists 110,000 to 150,000 clones, 85% to 90% occurring once. These data are taken from a study of T cell responses to AZD1222 COVID-19 vaccine. Whole-study findings and limits: Females outnumbered males among donors, who were mostly white British; clonal diversity was possibly underestimated. None of the repertoires were sampled until the peak T cell response had passed. The study identified only 6 or 7 AZD1222 recipients as seropositive at baseline.

This CDR3 is built from 16 residues. Germline loops: CDR1 MNHNS, CDR2 SASEGT. The ends were cut back, 8 bases at V and 4 bases at J, with 20 bases in the middle. The sequence derives from an adult in good health. The chain is built from TRBV6-1 and TRBJ1-4, with D unresolved. The sequences come from peripheral blood, collected on day 0 of AZD1222 vaccination. The CDR3 loop is CASRVSTAGFNEKLFF. Here the CDR3 DNA reads TGTGCCAGCCGTGTCTCGACCGCAGGTTTTAATGAAAAACTGTTTTTT.